Each of the 21 T cell receptor beta chains below was sequenced from the same sample in a study of cytomegalovirus exposure and HLA in healthy donors. PCR amplification relied on 60 Vbeta primers (plus 13 Jbeta primers). This table comes from immunoSEQ multiplex PCR, and its TCRdb copy is limited to in-frame clones, with some not included. The data contain 110,000 to 150,000 clones, around 10% of them seen just once; the ten biggest clones take up approximately 1.9%. Sequenced: PBMCs. The receptors come from a man between 45 and 60 years old in good health and CMV-seronegative.

CDR3 sequence: CASSLTGGADTQYF. CDR3 DNA sequence: TGCGCCAGCAGCTTGACGGGAGGGGCAGATACGCAGTATTTT. J is TRBJ2-3 and V is TRBV5-1; 8 bases map to TRBD2. This CDR3 has 14 residues. Trimming removed 1 base from V and 4 bases from J; junction bases left unmatched: 2. Germline V gene lookup returns CDR1 SGHRS and CDR2 YFSETQ.

The gene calls are TRBV19 and TRBJ1-2; possible D gene TRBD1, 5 bases. This CDR3 spans 15 amino acids. Trimming took off 1 base at V and 7 bases at J, with 16 bases between the two ends. Per germline, CDR1 LNHDA and CDR2 SQIVND (reference sequence). The CDR3 DNA sequence: TGTGCCAGTAGTATAGGGTCGGGGGATTATGTTGGCTACACCTTC. This codes for CASSIGSGDYVGYTF.

V is TRBV28 and J is TRBJ2-3; possible D gene TRBD2, 6 bases. The V end lost 7 bases, the J end lost 3 bases, and 17 bases lay between the germline ends. CDR1 is MDHEN and CDR2 is SYDVKM in the germline V gene. The CDR3 is 15 residues long. CDR3 sequence reads: CASTKARDWTDTQYF. The CDR3 coding sequence is TGTGCCAGCACCAAGGCGCGGGACTGGACAGATACGCAGTATTTT. The full variable domain, with the rest looked up from reference TRBV28 and TRBJ2-3, is DVKVTQSSRYLVKRTGEKVFLECVQDMDHENMFWYRQDPGLGLRLIYFSYDVKMKEKGDIPEGYSVSREKKERFSLILESASTNQTSMYLCASTKARDWTDTQYFGPGTRLTVL.

V gene TRBV18 combines with J gene TRBJ2-3; TRBD1 aligns across 8 bases. CDR3 size: 15 residues. Germline CDR1 is KGHSH and CDR2 is LQKENI. The J segment lost 5 bases and the V segment lost 5 bases, leaving 9 bases of the junction unmatched. In DNA form, the CDR3 reads TGTGCCAGCTCATCTCGGACAGGGACCCAAGATACGCAGTATTTT. It yields the protein CASSSRTGTQDTQYF.

This clone has only a few counts. The chain recombines TRBV4-1 with TRBJ1-5; TRBD1 matches at 10 bases. Losses at the gene ends were 1 base for V and 4 bases for J; bases not matched to a gene: 10. Germline V lookup: CDR1 MGHRA, CDR2 YSYEKL. This CDR3 has 18 residues. The CDR3 protein is CASSQGPTTGGRNQPQHF. For the CDR3, the DNA is TGCGCCAGCAGCCAAGGGCCTACGACAGGGGGCAGGAATCAGCCCCAGCATTTT.

This clone has a handful of counts. The rearrangement links TRBV18 to TRBJ1-2; D is possibly TRBD1 (5 bases). The CDR3 totals 14 residues. The germline V gene has CDR1 KGHSH and CDR2 LQKENI. Trimming cost V 1 base and J 2 bases, with 8 bases left between them. The CDR3, as DNA: TGTGCCAGCTCACCACAGGCAGGGAACTATGGCTACACCTTC. This codes for CASSPQAGNYGYTF.

This clone was seen ten or more times. This rearrangement joins TRBV18 to TRBJ2-2; 12 bases match TRBD2. Germline CDR1 is KGHSH and CDR2 is LQKENI. V lost 1 base to trimming and J lost 1 base; unmatched junction nucleotides: 4. The CDR3 length is 18 residues. Written as DNA, the CDR3 is TGTGCCAGCTCACCACGACTAGCGGGGGCCAAGAACACCGGGGAGCTGTTTTTT. This sequence encodes CASSPRLAGAKNTGELFF. The whole variable domain, remainder taken from reference TRBV18 and TRBJ2-2, is NAGVMQNPRHLVRRRGQEARLRCSPMKGHSHVYWYRQLPEEGLKFMVYLQKENIIDESGMPKERFSAEFPKEGPSILRIQQVVRGDSAAYFCASSPRLAGAKNTGELFFGEGSRLTVL.

This chain uses TRBV11-1 with TRBJ2-7; 7 nucleotides agree with TRBD2. Germline-derived CDR1 and CDR2 are SGHAT and FQDESV (reference sequence). V gave up 1 base and J gave up 0 bases; unmatched junction bases: 6. The CDR3 extends over 16 amino acids. DNA of the CDR3: TGTGCCAGCAGCTTAGATGGCCAGCGGGGCTCCTACGAGCAGTACTTC. Translating it yields CASSLDGQRGSYEQYF.

This clone appeared a few times. The chain is built from TRBV6-6 and TRBJ2-7, with TRBD2 matching 12 bases. After removal of 5 bases from V and 2 bases from J, the junction contained 4 bases not matched to a gene. The CDR3 is made up of 15 amino acids. The germline V gene encodes CDR1 MNHNY and CDR2 SVGAGI (reference sequence). CDR3 region: CASSASSGGAYEQYF. The CDR3 DNA follows: TGTGCCAGCAGTGCTTCTAGCGGGGGGGCCTACGAGCAGTACTTC.

This clone occurred a few times. The chain links TRBV25-1 to TRBJ2-3; TRBD2 matches at 10 bases. V lost 4 bases, J lost 4 bases, and 8 bases stayed unmatched. Germline loops: CDR1 MGHDK, CDR2 SYGVNS. CDR3 size: 16 residues. CDR3 nucleotide sequence: TGTGCCAGCAGTGGCCCCTCAAGCGGGAGGGCAGATACGCAGTATTTT. This sequence encodes CASSGPSSGRADTQYF.

This clone was seen a few times. The V gene is TRBV27, the J gene TRBJ1-1; TRBD1 might be the D (5 bases). The CDR3 is made up of 16 amino acids. CDR1 is MNHEY and CDR2 is SMNVEV in the germline V gene (reference sequence). The V and J ends lost 8 bases and 0 bases respectively, with 19 bases between them. The CDR3: CASLPRPDSMNTEAFF. In nucleotides, the CDR3 is TGTGCCAGCCTCCCAAGGCCTGACAGCATGAACACTGAAGCTTTCTTT.

The table lists this clone with a count of one. The chain has TRBV4-2 and TRBJ2-5, with D unclear. Germline V gene lookup returns CDR1 LGHNA and CDR2 YNFKEQ. Deletions cut 5 bases from V and 2 bases from J, with 15 bases between. This CDR3 spans 15 amino acids. The CDR3 loop reads CASSSRITGQETQYF. The CDR3 coding sequence is TGTGCCAGCAGCTCGCGGATAACCGGGCAAGAGACCCAGTACTTC.

There are a few counts of this clone. The chain couples TRBV28 to TRBJ2-5; 7 nucleotides agree with TRBD1. The germline CDR1 and CDR2 sequences are MDHEN and SYDVKM. This CDR3 spans 14 amino acids. V shed 6 bases, J shed 6 bases, and the junction held 10 bases outside the gene matches. The CDR3 nucleotides read TGTGCCAGCAGGACAAGGACAGGTAGTCAGACCCAGTACTTC. Protein sequence: CASRTRTGSQTQYF. Together with reference TRBV28 and TRBJ2-5, the CDR3 gives the full variable domain: DVKVTQSSRYLVKRTGEKVFLECVQDMDHENMFWYRQDPGLGLRLIYFSYDVKMKEKGDIPEGYSVSREKKERFSLILESASTNQTSMYLCASRTRTGSQTQYFGPGTRLLVL.

For the CDR3, the DNA is TGTGCCAGCAGTTTATGGGCAGGGAACGAGCAGTACTTC. This sequence encodes CASSLWAGNEQYF. The rearrangement links TRBV27 to TRBJ2-7; D possibly corresponds to TRBD1 (5 bases). Germline assignment: CDR1 MNHEY and CDR2 SMNVEV (reference sequence). The CDR3 has 13 amino acids. Trimming stripped 1 base from V and 5 bases from J, with 9 bases between.

This chain uses TRBV5-4 with TRBJ1-1, with unresolved D. The CDR3 is 12 residues long. The ends were cut back, 3 bases at V and 2 bases at J, with 5 bases in the middle. Germline CDR1 SGHNT, CDR2 YYREEE (reference sequence). CDR3 bases: TGTGCCAGCAGCTCTCCTAACACTGAAGCTTTCTTT. Its protein product is CASSSPNTEAFF.

In its sample, this clone was seen a few times. J is TRBJ2-7 and V is TRBV2, with a tentative D call TRBD1 (5 bases). This CDR3 has 13 amino acids. With 7 bases removed from V and 5 bases from J, the gap between germline ends came to 15 bases. Per germline, CDR1 SNHLY and CDR2 FYNNEI. The DNA of the CDR3 is TGTGCCAGCATCAGGGCCAATATTGACGAGCAGTACTTC. The encoded protein is CASIRANIDEQYF.

This rearrangement joins TRBV10-3 to TRBJ2-7; TRBD1 matches 9 bases. V lost 0 bases and J lost 3; bases outside the gene matches: 3. Germline CDR1 ENHRY, CDR2 SYGVKD. The CDR3 has 15 residues. The CDR3 nucleotides are TGTGCCATCAGTGAGTCTCGGGACAGGGTCTACGAGCAGTACTTC. Its protein product is CAISESRDRVYEQYF.

Only a few counts were recorded for this clone. A junction end diverges from the germline sequence, so it may reflect a read error. The DNA for the CDR3 is TGTGTCAGCAGCACGGACAGGGAGGACATTCAGTACTTC. Encoded protein: CVSSTDREDIQYF. The rearrangement uses TRBV5-4 and TRBJ2-4, with 8 positions matching TRBD1. This CDR3 region has 13 residues. From germline, CDR1 is SGHNT and CDR2 YYREEE (reference sequence).

This clone was seen more than once but under ten times. The rearrangement joins TRBV4-2 to TRBJ2-1, with D tentatively TRBD2 (6 bases). The CDR3 has 14 residues. Trimming removed 4 bases at V and 5 bases at J, with 12 bases between. Per the germline V gene, CDR1 is LGHNA and CDR2 is YNFKEQ. The CDR3: CASSRLGGNNEQFF. The CDR3 region has the DNA TGTGCCAGCAGCCGGTTGGGAGGTAACAATGAGCAGTTCTTC.

This CDR3 is CASSVGAGGADTQYF. The DNA of the CDR3 is TGTGCCAGCAGCGTAGGGGCGGGAGGAGCGGATACGCAGTATTTT. The rearrangement links TRBV9 to TRBJ2-3, with 8 bases identical to TRBD2. Germline V gives CDR1 SGDLS, CDR2 YYNGEE. The CDR3 is made up of 15 amino acids. Germline trimming cut 0 bases from V and 6 bases from J; bases unmatched to any gene: 6.

In its sample, this clone was seen a few times. The gene calls are TRBV19 and TRBJ1-3, with D possibly being TRBD1 (5 bases). This CDR3 is built from 17 residues. The V and J ends lost 4 bases and 3 bases respectively, with 19 bases between them. Looked up from germline, CDR1 is LNHDA and CDR2 is SQIVND (reference sequence). The CDR3 region is CASSRSRTPNDGNTIYF. The DNA for the CDR3 is TGTGCCAGTAGTAGATCCCGGACACCTAATGATGGAAACACCATATATTTT.